The rows below give T cell receptor beta chains drawn from one sample of a study of neurological immune-mediated disorders. TCRdb redid the calling of the 5' RACE reads with MiXCR, one entry per CDR3 protein. The sample includes about 40,000 distinct CDR3 sequences, more than 3% seen only once; the top ten take around 7.7%. The source material was PBMCs. These receptors were taken from a woman aged 55-75 years with multiple sclerosis. The CDR3 runs from the conserved cysteine through the conserved F or W. Fields, in order: clone size, D gene, J gene, V gene, CDR3 DNA, CDR3 protein. D genes are given only for firm matches. Clone size is given for some rows only: seen once, a few or many times, or a class if the clone is expanded.

>many|NA|TRBJ1-5|TRBV6-5
TGTGCCAGCAGTTATAACGTTCTGACGGCCTCCAATCAGCCCCAGCATTTT
CASSYNVLTASNQPQHF
>many|NA|TRBJ1-2|TRBV5-1
TGCGCCAGCAGCTTGGAGGGGACTAACTATGGCTACACCTTC
CASSLEGTNYGYTF
>many|NA|TRBJ2-3|TRBV7-2
TGTGCCAGCAGCTTAGCGGGGGCAAATACGCAGTATTTT
CASSLAGANTQYF
>NA|TRBD1|TRBJ1-2|TRBV5-1
TGCGCCAGCAGCACCGGACAGGACGGAGTGGGCTACACCTTC
CASSTGQDGVGYTF
>many|TRBD1|TRBJ1-1|TRBV20-1
TGCAGTGCTAGCCCGGGACAGGGGAACACTGAAGCTTTCTTT
CSASPGQGNTEAFF
>many|TRBD1|TRBJ1-2|TRBV12-3/TRBV12-4
TGTGCCAGCAGACGAGGGACAGGGACCGGCTACACCTTC
CASRRGTGTGYTF
>many|TRBD1|TRBJ1-1|TRBV5-1
TGCGCCAGCAGCTTCCCCGACAGGGGGGAAGTGAACACTGAAGCTTTCTTT
CASSFPDRGEVNTEAFF
>many|NA|TRBJ1-1|TRBV12-3/TRBV12-4
TGTGCCAGCAGTTTGATTGCGGGGGGCAGGACTGAAGCTTTCTTT
CASSLIAGGRTEAFF
>many|TRBD2|TRBJ2-1|TRBV12-3/TRBV12-4
TGTGCCAGCAGTTTCAGCGGGGGCTATTACAATGAGCAGTTCTTC
CASSFSGGYYNEQFF
>NA|NA|TRBJ2-6|TRBV7-7
TGTGCTAGCAGCAGAGGTTCCTCTGGGGCCAACGTCCTGACTTTC
CASSRGSSGANVLTF
>many|TRBD1|TRBJ2-7|TRBV25-1
TGTGCCAGCTCCAAAGGGGGCTCGTCGACCTACGAGCAGTACTTC
CASSKGGSSTYEQYF
>many|NA|TRBJ1-2|TRBV5-1
TGCGCCAGCAGCTTAGCGGATCGCACATATGGCTACACCTTC
CASSLADRTYGYTF
>many|TRBD2|TRBJ2-7|TRBV5-1
TGCGCCAGCAGCGGAACTAGCGGGGGGGCCTCTTTCGCCTACGAGCAGTACTTC
CASSGTSGGASFAYEQYF
>many|NA|TRBJ1-2|TRBV7-2
TGTGCCAGCAGCTTTTCTCTCATAGGCCCAAGCTACACCTTC
CASSFSLIGPSYTF
>many|TRBD1|TRBJ1-2|TRBV9
TGTGCCAGCAGCCGCTCTTTTAAGCGGGGGGACAGGGGTCTATATGGCTACACCTTC
CASSRSFKRGDRGLYGYTF
>many|TRBD1|TRBJ2-7|TRBV29-1
TGCAGCGTTGAAGATAGGGGACAGGCTTCCTACGAGCAGTACTTC
CSVEDRGQASYEQYF
>few|NA|TRBJ2-2|TRBV3-1
TGTGCCAGCAGCAGACGGGTAGAGACCGGGGAGCTGTTTTTT
CASSRRVETGELFF
>many|TRBD1|TRBJ2-5|TRBV7-6
TGTGCCAGCAGCCGGCCGAGGGGGCCGCGAGAGACCCAGTACTTC
CASSRPRGPRETQYF
>many|NA|TRBJ1-2|TRBV7-9
TGTGCCAGCAGCCCCCCGGACAGAGCCTATGGCTACACCTTC
CASSPPDRAYGYTF
>few|NA|TRBJ1-5|TRBV9
TGTGCCAGCAGCGAGAGAGGGGGTAGCAATCAGCACCAGCATTTT
CASSERGGSNQHQHF
>many|TRBD2|TRBJ2-5|TRBV7-8
TGTGCCAGCAGCCCCATTGGGGGACTAGCGATTCAAGAGACCCAGTACTTC
CASSPIGGLAIQETQYF
>many|NA|TRBJ1-5|TRBV6-2/TRBV6-3
TGTGCCAGCAGTTACACGAAGGGACAGCCCCAGCATTTT
CASSYTKGQPQHF
>many|TRBD1|TRBJ2-2|TRBV14
TGTGCCAGCAGCCCCCGTCCCGGGACAGCCACCGGGGAGCTGTTTTTT
CASSPRPGTATGELFF
>many|TRBD2|TRBJ2-3|TRBV5-1
TGCGCCAGCAGCCGCAGCGGGGGGGAAGCAGATACGCAGTATTTT
CASSRSGGEADTQYF
>medium-sized|NA|TRBJ2-1|TRBV20-1
TGCAGTGCTAGTTGGGTGGGCTTTTCCAATGAGCAGTTCTTC
CSASWVGFSNEQFF
>many|NA|TRBJ2-7|TRBV7-2
TGTGCCAGCAGCTTAGGGACCGACGAGCAGTACTTC
CASSLGTDEQYF
>many|TRBD2|TRBJ2-5|TRBV20-1
TGCAGTGCGGGCGGACTAGCGGGGGGCCCCCAAGAGACCCAGTACTTC
CSAGGLAGGPQETQYF
>many|NA|TRBJ1-4|TRBV3-1
TGTGCCAGCAGCCCGCGTTCGACAGATAAACTGTTTTTT
CASSPRSTDKLFF
>many|TRBD2|TRBJ2-1|TRBV5-5
TGTGCCAGCAGCTACAGCGGGGGTAACAATGAGCAGTTCTTC
CASSYSGGNNEQFF
>many|NA|TRBJ2-5|TRBV20-1
TGCAGTGCTAGTGGCGCAGGGGACCGCCAAGAGACCCAGTACTTC
CSASGAGDRQETQYF
>many|TRBD2|TRBJ2-2|TRBV5-1
TGCGCCAGCGCGGGACTAGCGGTCACCGGGGAGCTGTTTTTT
CASAGLAVTGELFF
>many|TRBD1|TRBJ2-3|TRBV5-1
TGCGCCAGCAGCCCCCGACAGGGGATAGATACGCAGTATTTT
CASSPRQGIDTQYF
>many|NA|TRBJ1-5|TRBV7-9
TGTGCCAGCGGGCGGGGATCAAGGCAGCCCCAGCATTTT
CASGRGSRQPQHF
>many|NA|TRBJ2-7|TRBV6-5
TGTGCCAGCAGTGAACAGGGCTACGAGCAGTACTTC
CASSEQGYEQYF
>many|NA|TRBJ2-7|TRBV25-1
TGTGCCAGCAGTGAAACCCGAGGGGTTAGCGAGCAGTACTTC
CASSETRGVSEQYF
>many|NA|TRBJ1-1|TRBV9
TGTGCCAGCAGCGTAGAAAGCCGGGGGACTGAAGCTTTCTTT
CASSVESRGTEAFF
>many|TRBD2|TRBJ2-7|TRBV12-3/TRBV12-4
TGTGCCAGCAGTGGAAGACTAGCGGGGGGGAACCACGAGCAGTACTTC
CASSGRLAGGNHEQYF
>many|NA|TRBJ1-2|TRBV5-1
TGCGCCAGCAGGACGGAAGACAGCCACTATGGCTACACCTTC
CASRTEDSHYGYTF
>many|NA|TRBJ2-3|TRBV29-1
TGCAGCGTTGAACGGGGGGCCGGGACAGATACGCAGTATTTT
CSVERGAGTDTQYF
>many|NA|TRBJ1-5|TRBV6-5
TGTGCCAGCAGTTGGGGAGGGGCTCAGCCCCAGCATTTT
CASSWGGAQPQHF
>many|NA|TRBJ1-6|TRBV5-1
TGCGCCAGCAGCTTGGGGGGGGCAGCGAATTCACCCCTCCACTTT
CASSLGGAANSPLHF
>few|TRBD1|TRBJ1-5|TRBV20-1
TGCAGTGCAGATCCCCGGGACAGGGGAGGCAATCAGCCCCAGCATTTT
CSADPRDRGGNQPQHF
>many|NA|TRBJ1-4|TRBV10-3
TGTGCCATCAGTCCGCTTGGAGCTAATGAAAAACTGTTTTTT
CAISPLGANEKLFF
>many|NA|TRBJ1-5|TRBV5-5
TGTGCCAGCAGCTTTGTGGCAACTCCCTGGGGCAATCAGCCCCAGCATTTT
CASSFVATPWGNQPQHF
>many|NA|TRBJ1-6|TRBV20-1
TGCAGTGCTAGAGGGGGGGCTAATTCACCCCTCCACTTT
CSARGGANSPLHF
>many|TRBD1|TRBJ1-1|TRBV20-1
TGCAGTGCCACCGGGACAGGGGGCACTGAAGCTTTCTTT
CSATGTGGTEAFF
>many|NA|TRBJ2-7|TRBV5-6
TGTGCCAGCAGCTTTGCCCCCCTAGGCTCATACGAGCAGTACTTC
CASSFAPLGSYEQYF
>medium-sized|NA|TRBJ2-7|TRBV5-1
TGCGCCAGCAGCTACGTCGCCTCCTACGAGCAGTACTTC
CASSYVASYEQYF
>NA|NA|TRBJ1-5|TRBV20-1
TGCAGTGCTAGAGGGGGCCTTGATCAGCCCCAGAATTTT
CSARGGLDQPQNF
>many|NA|TRBJ2-1|TRBV9
TGTGCCAGCACCCGGAGGGGGGACTCCTACAATGAGCAGTTCTTC
CASTRRGDSYNEQFF